This T cell receptor delta chain was observed in a study of gamma-delta chains in newborns, infants, children (dated by TCRdb to between 2018 and 2020). As for the study more broadly: According to the title of the study, polyclonal expansion of innate gammadelta T cells immediately after birth is driven by microbial exposure. Right after human newborns were born, the researchers looked at the way microbial exposure shaped their populations of innate gammadelta T cells.

TCRdb names Illumina MiSeq as the instrument used. TCRdb processed the public reads again with the CATT caller, after which rows with matching DNA were combined. Recorded for this sample are some 970 delta-chain clones; just over 7% of them occurred a single time. The ten most abundant clones make up roughly 30% of the sample. About this clone itself: This receptor's antigen is unknown. Just one base apart from a much larger clone, this may be a read error. Other DNA variants within this sample encode the same CDR3.

The CDR3 holds 18 amino acids from the cysteine to the phenylalanine. Just CDR3 DNA is preserved here, 54 bases in frame from base 1. Per the germline V gene, GEAIGNYY is the CDR1 and EKD is the CDR2. The receptor's source is a child who was a newborn, infant or young child, either healthy, febrile or measles-vaccinated (not recorded which). The specimen sequenced was blood. The chain couples TRDV2 to TRDJ2; TRDD3 is a weak D gene call, 6 bases matching. The CDR3 protein sequence reads: CACDTVGGPPKLTAQLFF. The DNA sequence is given as TGTGCCTGTGACACCGTGGGGGGCCCCCCGAAACTGACAGCGCAACTCTTCTTT.